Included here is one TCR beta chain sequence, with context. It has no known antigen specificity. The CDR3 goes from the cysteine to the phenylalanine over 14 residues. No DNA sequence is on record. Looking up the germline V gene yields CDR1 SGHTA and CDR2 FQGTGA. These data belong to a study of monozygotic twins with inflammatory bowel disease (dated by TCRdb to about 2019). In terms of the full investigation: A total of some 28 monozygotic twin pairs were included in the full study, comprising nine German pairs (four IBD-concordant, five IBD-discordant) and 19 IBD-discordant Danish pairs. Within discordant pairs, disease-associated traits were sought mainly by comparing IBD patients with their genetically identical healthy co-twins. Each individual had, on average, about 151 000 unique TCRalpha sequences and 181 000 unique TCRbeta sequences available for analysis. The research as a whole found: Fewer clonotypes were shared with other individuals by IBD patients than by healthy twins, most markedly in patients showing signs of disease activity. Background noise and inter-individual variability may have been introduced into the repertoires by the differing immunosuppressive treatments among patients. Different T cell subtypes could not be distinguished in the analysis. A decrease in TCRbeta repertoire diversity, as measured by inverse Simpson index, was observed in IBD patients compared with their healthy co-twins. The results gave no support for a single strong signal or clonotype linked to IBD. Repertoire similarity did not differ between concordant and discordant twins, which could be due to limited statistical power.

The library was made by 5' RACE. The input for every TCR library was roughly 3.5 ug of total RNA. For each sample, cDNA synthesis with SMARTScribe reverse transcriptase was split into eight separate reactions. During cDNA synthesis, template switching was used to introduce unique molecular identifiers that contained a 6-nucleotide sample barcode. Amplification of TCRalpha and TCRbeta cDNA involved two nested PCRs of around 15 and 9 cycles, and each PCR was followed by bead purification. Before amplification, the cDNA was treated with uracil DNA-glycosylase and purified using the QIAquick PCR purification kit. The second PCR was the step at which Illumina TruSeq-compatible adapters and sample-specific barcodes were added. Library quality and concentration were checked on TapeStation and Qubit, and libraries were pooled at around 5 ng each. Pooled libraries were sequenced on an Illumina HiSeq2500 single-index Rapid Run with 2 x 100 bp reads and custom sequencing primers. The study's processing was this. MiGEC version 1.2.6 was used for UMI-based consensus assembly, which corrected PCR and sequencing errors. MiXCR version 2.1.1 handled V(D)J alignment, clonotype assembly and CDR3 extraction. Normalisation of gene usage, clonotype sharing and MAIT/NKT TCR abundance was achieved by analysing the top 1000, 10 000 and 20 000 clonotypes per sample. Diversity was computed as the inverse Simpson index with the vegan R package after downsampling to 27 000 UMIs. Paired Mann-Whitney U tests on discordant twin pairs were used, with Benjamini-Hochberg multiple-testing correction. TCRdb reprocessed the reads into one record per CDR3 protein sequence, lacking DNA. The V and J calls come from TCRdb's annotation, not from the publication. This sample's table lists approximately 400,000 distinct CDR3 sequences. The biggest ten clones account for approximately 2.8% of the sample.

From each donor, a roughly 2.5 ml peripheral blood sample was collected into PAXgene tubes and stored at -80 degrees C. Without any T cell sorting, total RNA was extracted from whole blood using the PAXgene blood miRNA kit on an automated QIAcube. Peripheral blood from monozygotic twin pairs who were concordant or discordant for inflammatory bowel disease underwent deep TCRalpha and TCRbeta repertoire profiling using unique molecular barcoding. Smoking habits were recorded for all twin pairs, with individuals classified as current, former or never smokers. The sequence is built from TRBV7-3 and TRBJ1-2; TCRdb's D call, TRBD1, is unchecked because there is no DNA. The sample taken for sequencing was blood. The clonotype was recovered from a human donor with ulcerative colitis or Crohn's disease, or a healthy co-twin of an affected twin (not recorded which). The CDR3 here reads CASSLSSREDGYTF.